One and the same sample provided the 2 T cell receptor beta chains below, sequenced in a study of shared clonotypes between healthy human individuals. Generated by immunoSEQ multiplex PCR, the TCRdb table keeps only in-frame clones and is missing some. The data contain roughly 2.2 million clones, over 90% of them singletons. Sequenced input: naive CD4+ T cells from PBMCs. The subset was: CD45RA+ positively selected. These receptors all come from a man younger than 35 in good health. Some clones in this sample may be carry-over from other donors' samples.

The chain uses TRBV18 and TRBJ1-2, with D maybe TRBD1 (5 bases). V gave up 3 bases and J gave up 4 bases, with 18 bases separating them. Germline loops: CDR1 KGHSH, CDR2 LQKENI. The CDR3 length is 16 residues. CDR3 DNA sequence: TGTGCCAGCTCACCGGCAGGGAGCCCTTCCAGCTATGGCTACACCTTC. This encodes CASSPAGSPSSYGYTF.

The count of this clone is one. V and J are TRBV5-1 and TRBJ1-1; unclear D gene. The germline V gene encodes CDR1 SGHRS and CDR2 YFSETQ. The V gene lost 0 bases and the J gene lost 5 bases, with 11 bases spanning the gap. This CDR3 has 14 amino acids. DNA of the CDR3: TGCGCCAGCAGCTTGGTCCACCTTGGTACTGAAGCTTTCTTT. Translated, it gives CASSLVHLGTEAFF.